This T cell receptor beta chain was recovered during a study of CD8+ T cells in alopecia areata. Study-wide context: The protocol delivered tofacitinib for 6 to 18 months, then withdrew it for 6 months.

Extracted RNA was reverse transcribed, and the resulting cDNA served as sequencing template. The table came from immunoSEQ multiplex PCR; TCRdb's copy has only in-frame clones and leaves some out. The table lists 190,000 or so clones, approximately 56% of them singletons, with roughly 3.3% in the top ten. Regarding the study as a whole: Numerous expanded lesional clones remained in scalp and blood during tofacitinib. Having just one nonresponder leaves the connection between baseline CD8+ expansion and response unresolved.

The CDR3 runs to 17 residues. The V and J ends lost 0 bases and 2 bases, in that order; junction bases with no gene match: 5. Looked up from germline, CDR1 is SGHVS and CDR2 is FNYEAQ. As regards this clone: Its antigen remains unknown.

As to treatment: oral pan-JAK inhibitor, 5-10 mg twice daily. Alopecia areata patients provided lesional scalp punch biopsies and peripheral blood. This sequence joins TRBV7-6 and TRBJ1-3; 9 bases agree with TRBD1. Sample: CD4+ T cells sorted from blood, taken at week 4, from a patient treated with tofacitinib. This receptor was identified in a human donor with alopecia areata. This CDR3 reads CASSLAAGTGTGNTIYF. Written as DNA, the CDR3 is TGTGCCAGCAGCTTAGCAGCCGGGACAGGGACTGGAAACACCATATATTTT.